A single TCR beta chain is shown here with its context. Trimming shortened V by 3 bases and J by 0 bases, and 6 bases separated the two germline ends. There are 13 residues in the CDR3. This sample stems from a study of blood T cell repertoires in COVID-19. Study-wide context: COVID-19 samples from acute and convalescent phases originated in the United States, Italy and Spain.

TCRdb's table, derived via immunoSEQ multiplex PCR, lists solely in-frame clones and lacks some. The table shows more than 100,000 clones, with around three quarters occurring only once. The receptor was isolated from a woman older than 75 with acute or convalescent COVID-19. The specimen was peripheral blood. V usage is TRBV12-3 or TRBV12-4 and J usage is TRBJ2-7; D not certain. The CDR3 here is CASSFRPSYEQYF. The CDR3 bases are TGTGCCAGCAGTTTCCGTCCCTCCTACGAGCAGTACTTC.